This is a list of T cell receptor beta chains from one sample in a study of regulatory T cells in long-lasting Graves disease. A single record per CDR3 protein comes from TCRdb applying MiXCR to the multiplex PCR reads. In the table there are 520,000 or so distinct CDR3 sequences, 12% of which are singletons. These data also featured in a second study, about T cells in Graves' hyperthyroidism and ophthalmopathy.

The material sequenced was peripheral blood mononuclear cells (PBMCs), taken at new diagnosis, from a patient treated with antithyroid drugs. Receptors were obtained from a woman in her twenties or thirties with Graves disease. CDR3s leave out the opening cysteine and the closing phenylalanine or tryptophan. D genes are given only for firm matches.

D gene	V gene	J gene	CDR3 protein
.	TRBV6-2/TRBV6-3	TRBJ2-5	ASSRISEETQY
.	TRBV10-3	TRBJ2-7	AISEITYEQY
TRBD2	TRBV2	.	ASMLASGRPYEQY
.	TRBV2	TRBJ1-1	ASSAQTMKNTEAF
TRBD1	TRBV28	TRBJ2-5	ASSFLDRGLRETQY
TRBD1	TRBV28	TRBJ2-7	ASSFGTGVEQY
TRBD1	TRBV7-8	TRBJ2-7	ASSLGPYVQGRGLEQY
.	TRBV3-1	TRBJ1-1	ASSQEGVGNTEAF
.	TRBV11-2	TRBJ2-7	ASSQDIPYEQY
TRBD1	TRBV6-2/TRBV6-3	TRBJ2-7	ASNNPGQGANEQY
TRBD2	TRBV7-2	TRBJ2-3	ASSFRAGSTDTQY
.	TRBV28	TRBJ1-4	ASNSEGGRNEKLF
.	TRBV4-1	TRBJ2-1	ASSPTAYSYNEQF
TRBD2	TRBV29-1	TRBJ2-7	SVGVLAGGLGPYEQY
.	TRBV7-6	TRBJ2-1	ASSLGGDSPF
TRBD1	TRBV10-3	TRBJ2-1	AISWTGDYNEQF
.	TRBV3-1	TRBJ2-1	ASSQVWTSYNEQF
.	TRBV6-1	TRBJ2-2	ASRGKGLNTGELF
.	TRBV9	TRBJ1-3	ASSTGTAISGNTIY
.	TRBV25-1	TRBJ1-1	ASSDRPGGTEAF
TRBD2	TRBV7-2	TRBJ2-1	ASSFSSGIEQF
.	TRBV6-1	TRBJ2-3	ASRILESGSTDTQY
.	TRBV20-1	TRBJ2-5	SALKGRGEETQY
TRBD2	TRBV7-9	TRBJ2-7	ASSLSGRAGEQY
.	TRBV9	TRBJ2-3	ASRRGDTQY
TRBD2	TRBV20-1	TRBJ2-1	SARESSGRDNEQF
.	TRBV19	TRBJ2-1	ASLGIYNEQF
.	TRBV29-1	TRBJ1-2	SVDLVVTDYGYT
TRBD2	TRBV30	TRBJ2-7	AWTLAGGRYEQY
.	TRBV11-3	TRBJ2-1	ASSIGGETHNEQF
TRBD2	TRBV28	TRBJ2-1	ASRAPSGRADEQF
.	TRBV12-3/TRBV12-4	TRBJ2-1	ANGGRVLQF
TRBD1	TRBV19	TRBJ1-1	ASKRGTGNTEAF
.	TRBV10-3	TRBJ1-2	AISNYPVEDGYT
TRBD1	TRBV7-2	TRBJ1-2	ASSYINRDRNYGYT
.	TRBV2	TRBJ2-7	ASSVEEGEQY
.	TRBV6-2/TRBV6-3	TRBJ2-5	ASSYSRGQPPGTQY
.	TRBV20-1	TRBJ1-4	SARAGFDLNEKLF